This T cell receptor (beta chain) emerged from a study of CXCR3-negative and CXCR3-positive naive CD8 T cells. Germline assignment: CDR1 MDHEN and CDR2 SYDVKM. The CDR3 runs to 16 residues. Study outcomes and limitations: TRB CDR3s of CXCR3-positive naive cells were more hydrophobic than those of CXCR3-negative naive cells.

5' RACE with UMI labels generated the TRB cDNA libraries. With the 5' RACE reads reprocessed, TCRdb shows one record per CDR3 protein and no DNA. The table for this sample gives fewer than 90,000 distinct CDR3 sequences. To note about this clonotype: Antigen specificity is unknown.

Sorting was done in triplicate for each CD8+ T cell subset (about 330,000 cells each). Naive CD8+ T cells were CD45RO-CCR7+CD27+CD95-. The chain carries TRBV28 and TRBJ2-2; absent DNA, TCRdb's TRBD1 call cannot be checked. Sequencing was performed on naive CXCR3+ CD8+ T cells from blood. Regarding subset: CD45RO-CCR7+CD27+CD95- naive CD8+ T cells expressing CXCR3 (TNR3+). The clonotype originates from a human donor in good health. Some clones in this sample may be carry-over from other donors' samples. The CDR3 sequence is CASSWAGGSNTGELFF. The variable domain in full, with the rest retrieved from reference TRBV28 and TRBJ2-2, is DVKVTQSSRYLVKRTGEKVFLECVQDMDHENMFWYRQDPGLGLRLIYFSYDVKMKEKGDIPEGYSVSREKKERFSLILESASTNQTSMYLCASSWAGGSNTGELFFGEGSRLTVL.